Shown below are 17 T cell receptor beta chains from a single sample sequenced in a study of blood T cell repertoires in COVID-19. The assay was immunoSEQ multiplex PCR, and TCRdb's table has in-frame clones only and misses some. Here the sample spans roughly 180,000 clones, around 85% being singletons. The source material was peripheral blood. These receptors originate from a woman aged 60-70 years with acute or convalescent COVID-19.

The chain couples TRBV6-6 to TRBJ2-5; 8 bases agree with TRBD1. Germline values: CDR1 MNHNY, CDR2 SVGAGI (reference sequence). The CDR3 has 17 amino acids. V trimming: 5 bases; J trimming: 4 bases; junction bases outside the gene matches: 15. This chain's CDR3 is CASSPRPWTGPGETQYF. The CDR3 DNA follows: TGTGCCAGCAGTCCCAGACCTTGGACAGGGCCGGGAGAGACCCAGTACTTC.

This clone was seen once. V gene TRBV19 combines with J gene TRBJ2-1; 10 bases agree with TRBD1. The CDR3 sequence is 14 residues long. Germline CDR1 and CDR2: LNHDA and SQIVND (reference sequence). J was trimmed by 7 bases and V by 11 bases; bases with no gene match: 11. CDR3 residues: CASLDRGLRNEQFF. The CDR3 DNA reads TGTGCCTCCTTAGACAGGGGGCTAAGAAATGAGCAGTTCTTC.

V usage is TRBV3-1 (or the pseudogene TRBV3-2) and J usage is TRBJ2-2, with 10 nucleotides matching TRBD2. Germline lookup yields CDR1 LGHDT and CDR2 YNNKEL (reference sequence). V shed 3 bases, J shed 1 base, and the junction held 8 bases outside the gene matches. The CDR3 spans 18 residues. The CDR3 spells CASSQYYRTSGNTGELFF. The CDR3 DNA reads as TGTGCCAGCAGCCAGTACTATCGGACTAGCGGGAACACCGGGGAGCTGTTTTTT.

The chain combines TRBV5-1 with TRBJ2-5; 7 positions match TRBD1. The CDR3 is made up of 13 amino acids. J gave up 3 bases and V 3 bases, and 2 bases lay outside the gene matches. Germline V gene lookup returns CDR1 SGHRS and CDR2 YFSETQ. CDR3 DNA sequence: TGCGCCAGCAGCTCTGGGACAGAAGAGACCCAGTACTTC. Its translation: CASSSGTEETQYF.

J is TRBJ2-1 and V is TRBV5-6, with 15 bases that match TRBD2. From germline, CDR1 is SGHDT and CDR2 YYEEEE. The CDR3 extends over 16 amino acids. Trimming removed 4 bases from V and 9 bases from J; junction bases left unmatched: 8. CDR3 amino acids: CASSPGLAGGGSEQFF. The CDR3 DNA follows: TGTGCCAGCAGCCCCGGACTAGCGGGAGGGGGAAGTGAGCAGTTCTTC.

The rearrangement uses TRBV6-1 and TRBJ1-1; D perhaps matches TRBD1 (6 bases). The CDR3 spans 13 residues. CDR1 and CDR2 from the germline V gene are MNHNS and SASEGT. V was trimmed by 2 bases and J by 5 bases, leaving 9 bases between them. The CDR3 coding sequence is TGTGCCAGCAGTGAACAGGGGATGACTGAAGCTTTCTTT. Its translation is CASSEQGMTEAFF.

V is TRBV15 and J is TRBJ2-1, with 11 nucleotides matching TRBD2. V gave up 4 bases and J gave up 9 bases; unmatched junction bases: 8. The CDR3 is 15 amino acids. Germline V lookup: CDR1 LNHNV, CDR2 YYDKDF (reference sequence). The CDR3 region has the DNA TGTGCCACCAGCATCCTAGCGGGAGGCGGGGGTGAGCAGTTCTTC. This gives the protein CATSILAGGGGEQFF.

The gene calls are TRBV19 and TRBJ2-5; D possibly corresponds to TRBD1 (6 bases). Trimming removed 3 bases from V and 2 bases from J, with 13 bases in between. Germline V CDR1 and CDR2: LNHDA, SQIVND (reference sequence). This CDR3 has 15 amino acids. The CDR3, as DNA: TGTGCCAGTAGTATGGGTGGGACAATGCAAGAGACCCAGTACTTC. It encodes CASSMGGTMQETQYF.

The genes are TRBV20-1 and TRBJ1-3; no reliable D call. The CDR3 loop spans 11 amino acids. Germline CDR1 is DFQATT and CDR2 is SNEGSKA (reference sequence). Trimming shortened V by 1 base and J by 15 bases, and 13 bases separated the two germline ends. Here the CDR3 reads CSARVNGREYF. In nucleotides, the CDR3 is TGCAGTGCTAGAGTAAACGGACGGGAATATTTT.

The V gene is TRBV5-1, the J gene TRBJ2-1; a possible D gene is TRBD1 (6 bases). The V and J ends lost 7 bases and 8 bases respectively, with 28 bases between them. CDR1 is SGHRS and CDR2 is YFSETQ in the germline V gene. The CDR3 has 17 amino acids. As DNA, the CDR3 is TGCGCCAGCGCGAGTGGCAGGGGCCTTCCTGAGGGAGATGAGCAGTTCTTC. Translating it yields CASASGRGLPEGDEQFF.

V and J are TRBV29-1 and TRBJ2-7; the match to TRBD1 covers 7 bases. Germline CDR1 is SQVTM and CDR2 is ANQGSEA. The CDR3 length is 11 residues. V trimming: 7 bases; J trimming: 7 bases; junction bases outside the gene matches: 7. CDR3 sequence: CSAGQAGEQYF. CDR3 in DNA: TGCAGCGCTGGACAGGCGGGTGAGCAGTACTTC.

The rearrangement joins TRBV7-3 to TRBJ2-1; 10 nucleotides agree with TRBD2. The CDR3 has 15 amino acids. Germline trimming cut 5 bases from V and 7 bases from J; bases unmatched to any gene: 8. Looked up from germline, CDR1 is SGHTA and CDR2 is FQGTGA. The CDR3 sequence is CASSLGTSAQNEQFF. CDR3 coding DNA: TGTGCCAGCAGCCTAGGGACTAGCGCCCAGAATGAGCAGTTCTTC.

V gene TRBV6-6 combines with J gene TRBJ1-1, with 8 positions matching TRBD1. The germline CDR1 and CDR2 sequences are MNHNY and SVGAGI (reference sequence). The CDR3 runs to 12 residues. The junction had 4 bases not matched to a gene; V was cut back by 6 bases and J by 7 bases. The CDR3 coding sequence is TGTGCCAGCAGCTACACAGGGGGTGAAGCTTTCTTT. This codes for CASSYTGGEAFF.

This sequence joins TRBV28 and TRBJ1-3; a possible D gene is TRBD1 (6 bases). The CDR3 extends over 13 amino acids. Trimming took off 5 bases at V and 1 base at J, with 6 bases between the two ends. Germline V lookup: CDR1 MDHEN, CDR2 SYDVKM. The DNA for the CDR3 is TGTGCCAGCAGTAGGGGGTCTGGAAACACCATATATTTT. It yields the protein CASSRGSGNTIYF.

The chain uses TRBV6-4 and TRBJ2-1, with D unclear. V was clipped by 0 bases and J by 7 bases, with 7 bases between them. The CDR3 extends over 13 amino acids. CDR1 MRHNA and CDR2 SNTAGT come from the germline V gene. The CDR3 here is CASSDSTRNEQFF. The CDR3 bases are TGTGCCAGCAGTGACTCGACTCGTAATGAGCAGTTCTTC.

This clone turned up a few times. The V gene is TRBV3-1 (or the pseudogene TRBV3-2), the J gene TRBJ1-3; D gene unclear. The CDR3 length is 15 residues. The germline gives CDR1 LGHDT, CDR2 YNNKEL (reference sequence). V was cut by 1 base and J by 0 bases, with 7 bases left in between. CDR3 DNA sequence: TGTGCCAGCAGCCAAGTATGGCACTCTGGAAACACCATATATTTT. Amino acids: CASSQVWHSGNTIYF.

The V call is TRBV7-2, the J call TRBJ2-5, with D possibly matching TRBD2 (6 bases). V was cut by 5 bases and J by 13 bases, with 20 bases left in between. Per the germline V gene, CDR1 is SGHTA and CDR2 is FQGNSA. The CDR3 length is 13 residues. This CDR3 is CASSRNPPSATYF. Written as DNA, the CDR3 is TGTGCCAGCAGCCGCAACCCCCCTAGCGCAACGTACTTC.